One and the same sample provided the 18 T cell receptor beta chains below, sequenced in a study of cytomegalovirus exposure and HLA in healthy donors (dated by TCRdb to 2016 to 2017). Library method: the immunoSEQ multiplex PCR assay. For the multiplex PCR, a mixture combining 60 forward primers for TCR Vbeta segments and 13 reverse primers for TCR Jbeta segments was used. TCRdb took over this immuneACCESS table, retaining in-frame rearrangements with V and J assigned. Such tables are incomplete; in checked studies, under half of the missing clones stem from an unresolved V gene, and the remainder is unexplained. The sample has approximately 180,000 clones on record, about three quarters of them singletons. The ten biggest clones cover about 1.1% of the sample. Source material: PBMCs. All receptors derive from a woman aged 40 to 50 in good health and CMV-seronegative.

This chain connects TRBV5-1 to TRBJ2-7; D call uncertain. The V gene lost 5 bases and the J gene lost 0 bases, with 15 bases spanning the gap. The CDR3 is 15 amino acids. CDR1 is SGHRS, CDR2 YFSETQ, per germline. CDR3 amino acids: CASSPPGKSSYEQYF. CDR3 nucleotides: TGCGCCAGCAGTCCCCCCGGTAAGAGCTCCTACGAGCAGTACTTC.

The J gene is TRBJ2-5, the V gene TRBV14; perhaps TRBD2 as D (5 bases). This CDR3 is 15 amino acids long. Germline CDR1 reads SGHDN; CDR2 reads FVKESK. Deletions cut 1 base from V and 2 bases from J, with 11 bases between. Written as DNA, the CDR3 is TGTGCCAGCAGCCAAGGGAGGACGGGGCAAGAGACCCAGTACTTC. Residues: CASSQGRTGQETQYF.

This clone was seen only a few times. The same CDR3 also results from other DNA sequences found in this sample. This chain connects TRBV15 to TRBJ2-7, with D possibly TRBD1 on 5 matching bases. The CDR3 runs to 16 residues. V was pared by 1 base and J by 5 bases, with 18 bases between. Germline values: CDR1 LNHNV, CDR2 YYDKDF (reference sequence). This CDR3 reads CATSRGLAGQGHEQYV. The DNA of the CDR3 is TGTGCCACCAGCAGAGGACTCGCTGGGCAGGGCCACGAGCAGTACGTC.

CDR3 in DNA: TGTGCCAGCACGCCGAGATGGGGACAGGGGGCGTCCGGGGCCAACGTCCTGACTTTC. Protein sequence: CASTPRWGQGASGANVLTF. The chain combines TRBV7-8 with TRBJ2-6; 12 nucleotides align to TRBD1. The CDR3 sequence is 19 residues long. Germline CDR1 SGHVS, CDR2 FQNEAQ. V lost 7 bases, J lost 4 bases, and 14 bases stayed unmatched.

This chain joins TRBV2 and TRBJ2-2; 12 bases are a match to TRBD1. The trim removed 5 bases at V and 3 bases at J, leaving 7 bases unmatched. The CDR3 is made up of 17 amino acids. Germline V gives CDR1 SNHLY, CDR2 FYNNEI. CDR3 sequence (DNA): TGTGCCAGCAGTCACCCCGGGACAGGGGGCTACACCGGGGAGCTGTTTTTT. It codes for CASSHPGTGGYTGELFF. The variable domain in full, with the rest retrieved from reference TRBV2 and TRBJ2-2, is EPEVTQTPSHQVTQMGQEVILRCVPISNHLYFYWYRQILGQKVEFLVSFYNNEISEKSEIFDDQFSVERPDGSNFTLKIRSTKLEDSAMYFCASSHPGTGGYTGELFFGEGSRLTVL.

V usage is TRBV4-3 and J usage is TRBJ1-1; tentative D call: TRBD1 (6 bases). Trimming took 0 bases from V and 8 from J, leaving 13 bases between them. The CDR3 covers 14 residues. Per germline, CDR1 LGHNA and CDR2 YSLEER. CDR3 sequence: CASSQDESTGEAFF. CDR3 DNA sequence: TGCGCCAGCAGCCAAGATGAATCCACAGGGGAAGCTTTCTTT.

The chain links TRBV6-1 to TRBJ2-7; 7 nucleotides line up with TRBD1. Trimming cost V 6 bases and J 12 bases; bases outside gene matches: 17. The CDR3 runs 14 residues. CDR1 and CDR2 from the germline V gene are MNHNS and SASEGT. Here the CDR3 DNA reads TGTGCCAGCAGCCTTCAGGGGGATTCCAGCAGATTGTACGTC. This sequence encodes CASSLQGDSSRLYV.

This sequence joins TRBV7-3 and TRBJ2-1; 14 bases match TRBD2. The CDR3 spans 17 residues. Trimming took 5 bases from V and 7 from J; bases not matched to a gene: 10. The germline V gene encodes CDR1 SGHTA and CDR2 FQGTGA. Here the CDR3 DNA reads TGTGCCAGCAGCCTCGACCCGGGACTAGCGGGAGTTAATGAGCAGTTCTTC. Translation: CASSLDPGLAGVNEQFF.

The chain links TRBV7-2 to TRBJ1-2, with TRBD1 as a possible D gene (5 bases). CDR1 SGHTA and CDR2 FQGNSA come from the germline V gene. Trimming pared 9 bases from V and 8 bases from J, leaving 22 bases between. This CDR3 comprises 14 residues. The CDR3 nucleotides are TGTGCCAGTTCATTGGACACCCACCACAGGGGCTACACCTTC. Protein sequence: CASSLDTHHRGYTF.

This clone has a handful of counts. The CDR3 nucleotides are TGCGCCAGCAGCCAAGAGGCAAGAGGGTTAGGGAACACTGAAGCTTTCTTT. Its protein product is CASSQEARGLGNTEAFF. The rearrangement links TRBV4-3 to TRBJ1-1; D gene unclear. Germline loops: CDR1 LGHNA, CDR2 YSLEER. The CDR3 is 17 residues long. Trimming cost V 0 bases and J 1 base, with 15 bases left between them.

This clone was counted only a few times. This sequence joins TRBV20-1 and TRBJ2-3; D perhaps matches TRBD2 (5 bases). Trimming left V 7 bases short and J 2 bases short, with 7 bases between. The CDR3 has 11 residues. The V gene's germline CDR1 is DFQATT and CDR2 SNEGSKA (reference sequence). The DNA of the CDR3 is TGCAGTGGGCGGGCCACAGATACGCAGTATTTT. Protein: CSGRATDTQYF.

CDR3 region: CATSRDQTLSGNTIYF. The CDR3 bases are TGTGCCACCAGCAGAGATCAGACACTCTCTGGAAACACCATATATTTT. The chain uses TRBV15 and TRBJ1-3; unclear D gene. The CDR3 runs 16 residues. Germline V gene sequence: CDR1 LNHNV, CDR2 YYDKDF (reference sequence). V lost 0 bases to trimming and J lost 0 bases, with 9 bases between them.

The chain carries TRBV7-6 and TRBJ2-7; 7 bases match TRBD1. Trimming removed 5 bases from V and 1 base from J; junction bases left unmatched: 8. The CDR3 extends over 15 amino acids. Per the germline V gene, CDR1 is SGHVS and CDR2 is FNYEAQ. The CDR3 coding sequence is TGTGCCAGCAGCCCTACCCCGGGACAGTCCTACGAGCAGTACTTC. Encoded protein: CASSPTPGQSYEQYF.

The V call is TRBV5-6, the J call TRBJ2-2; TRBD1 aligns across 7 bases. Per germline, CDR1 SGHDT and CDR2 YYEEEE. The ends lost 0 bases at V and 4 bases at J; junction bases unmatched: 0. This CDR3 is 14 amino acids long. As DNA, the CDR3 is TGTGCCAGCAGCTTGGGACAGGGCACCGGGGAGCTGTTTTTT. Translating it yields CASSLGQGTGELFF.

A single count supports this clone. Compared with germline, one end of the junction differs, possibly owing to a read error. The same CDR3 also results from other DNA sequences found in this sample. The chain employs TRBV27 and TRBJ2-6, with 7 bases fitting TRBD1. CDR1 is MNHEY, CDR2 SMNVEV, per germline (reference sequence). CDR3 size: 17 residues. The CDR3 coding sequence is TGTGCCAGCAGTTTAATCAGGGGGAACTCTGGGGCCAACGTCCTAACTTTC. Translation gives CASSLIRGNSGANVLTF. The entire variable domain, with the rest obtained from reference TRBV27 and TRBJ2-6, is as follows: EAQVTQNPRYLITVTGKKLTVTCSQNMNHEYMSWYRQDPGLGLRQIYYSMNVEVTDKGDVPEGYKVSRKEKRNFPLILESPSPNQTSLYFCASSLIRGNSGANVLTFGAGSRLTVL.

The chain uses TRBV29-1 and TRBJ2-7; 8 positions agree with TRBD2. The length of the CDR3 is 15 residues. Germline CDR1 SQVTM, CDR2 ANQGSEA. V gave up 0 bases and J gave up 2 bases; unmatched junction bases: 6. CDR3 bases: TGCAGCGTTGAAGATCCACGGGGGGGCCCCTACGAGCAGTACTTC. Translation: CSVEDPRGGPYEQYF.

The gene calls are TRBV6-5 and TRBJ1-2; TRBD1 agrees at 7 bases. This CDR3 region has 14 residues. CDR1 MNHEY and CDR2 SVGAGI come from the germline V gene. The junction had 7 bases not matched to a gene; V was cut back by 5 bases and J by 4 bases. CDR3 DNA sequence: TGTGCCAGCAGTACCGGGACAGTGTTCTATGGCTACACCTTC. Translated: CASSTGTVFYGYTF.

J is TRBJ1-5 and V is TRBV7-2; D is uncertain. Trimming stripped 5 bases from V and 9 bases from J, with 17 bases between. Germline CDR1 SGHTA, CDR2 FQGNSA. The CDR3 contains 14 residues. The CDR3 DNA sequence: TGTGCCAGCAGCCATTCGTCACCGGTAGCGCCCCAGCATTTT. This gives the protein CASSHSSPVAPQHF.